This T cell receptor beta chain stems from a study of blood T cell repertoires in COVID-19. For the study at large: Sites in the United States, Italy and Spain provided acute and convalescent COVID-19 samples.

Germline V CDR1 and CDR2: LGHDT, YNNKEL (reference sequence). Trimming took 6 bases from V and 0 from J, leaving 5 bases between them. The CDR3 has 12 amino acids. In the original analysis: Reference gene primer amplification in the assay estimated nucleated cell counts. Profiled with immunoSEQ multiplex PCR; TCRdb holds only in-frame clones, not every one. For V, J and clone size, that table is used; D and trimming come from the DNA. The sample includes 90,000 or so clones, 65% to 90% seen only once; the top ten take less than 9%. The sequencing sample was made of peripheral blood. The chain links TRBV3-1 (or the pseudogene TRBV3-2) to TRBJ1-2; D call uncertain. This receptor was taken from a man in his sixties with acute or convalescent COVID-19. CDR3 sequence: CASRSSNYGYTF. The DNA of the CDR3 is TGTGCCAGCAGGAGTTCTAACTATGGCTACACCTTC.